This T cell receptor (beta chain) was retrieved from a study of metastatic and nonmetastatic thyroid tumors. In the study overall: Peripheral blood and tumor or nodule samples from malignant and benign thyroid patients were compared. Study results and limitations: As reported, TCR beta diversity in blood and tumor was significantly higher in malignant thyroid tumors than in benign nodules.

Comment on this clone: Its specificity is not known.

Before thyroid surgery, none of the patients had received any treatment. The authors' processing: Differences in CDR3 between clinicopathological groups were drawn on to build a classifier intended to discriminate distant-metastatic papillary thyroid cancer patients. TCRdb reprocessed the PCR reads using MiXCR. The V and J calls were determined by TCRdb, not by the authors. The sample carries fewer than 35,000 clones, 25% to 30% recorded once. This clonotype originated in a female donor with papillary thyroid cancer or a benign thyroid nodule (not recorded which). Some clones in this sample may be carry-over from other donors' samples. What was sequenced was blood.

CDR3 residues: CASRSRFHEAFF. The CDR3 region has the DNA TGTGCCAGCAGAAGTCGGTTTCATGAAGCTTTCTTT. The chain is built from TRBV28 and TRBJ1-1; no firm D call. V shed 6 bases and J shed 7 bases, with 12 bases lying between them. This CDR3 has 12 amino acids. Germline V gives CDR1 MDHEN, CDR2 SYDVKM.